What follows are 26 T cell receptor beta chains derived from one specimen sequenced in a study of T cells after yellow fever vaccination. TCRdb re-called the 5' RACE reads with MiXCR, one entry per CDR3 protein. The sample records 250,000 to 300,000 distinct CDR3 sequences, over 4.5% being singletons. The source material was CD4+ T cells sorted from PBMCs, sampled on the day of the yellow fever booster vaccination. The receptors come from a man aged 18 to 29 who received the YFV17D yellow fever vaccine.

The rearrangement uses TRBV10-3 and TRBJ2-2, with D unresolved. This CDR3 has 14 residues. V lost 0 bases and J lost 6, with 8 bases in between. CDR1 and CDR2 (germline): ENHRY, SYGVKD. The CDR3 coding sequence is TGTGCCATCAGTGAGTCAAGGAATGCCGGGGAGCTGTTTTTT. It is translated as CAISESRNAGELFF.

There are many counts of this clonotype. This chain joins TRBV5-1 and TRBJ2-3; 8 nucleotides agree with TRBD1. The CDR3 sequence is 16 residues long. V gave up 4 bases and J gave up 5 bases; unmatched junction bases: 12. The germline CDR1 and CDR2 sequences are SGHRS and YFSETQ. The CDR3 DNA reads TGCGCCAGCAGCCCCGCACAGGGGGGATTTAAAGATACGCAGTATTTT. Translating gives CASSPAQGGFKDTQYF.

This clonotype was seen ten or more times. The V and J genes are TRBV10-3 and TRBJ2-3; 7 bases match TRBD1. V trimming: 6 bases; J trimming: 2 bases; junction bases outside the gene matches: 2. CDR1 is ENHRY, CDR2 SYGVKD, per germline. The length of the CDR3 is 13 residues. CDR3 sequence (DNA): TGTGCCATCAGGACAGGGAACACAGATACGCAGTATTTT. Translating it yields CAIRTGNTDTQYF.

This clonotype occurred a few times. This chain links TRBV15 with TRBJ1-1; D remains unclear. V was cut by 5 bases and J by 5 bases, with 18 bases left in between. This CDR3 comprises 15 residues. Germline values: CDR1 LNHNV, CDR2 YYDKDF (reference sequence). CDR3 sequence: CATSSSGVLGTEAFF. The CDR3, as DNA: TGTGCCACCAGCTCCTCTGGAGTGTTGGGGACTGAAGCTTTCTTT.

This clonotype was observed a few times. The rearrangement uses TRBV19 and TRBJ2-1; tentative D call: TRBD2 (5 bases). Germline lookup yields CDR1 LNHDA and CDR2 SQIVND (reference sequence). The CDR3 runs 14 residues. Trimming shortened V by 4 bases and J by 7 bases, and 14 bases separated the two germline ends. DNA of the CDR3: TGTGCCAGTAGTAGGGAGACGATCGTTAATGAGCAGTTCTTC. It specifies CASSRETIVNEQFF.

This chain connects TRBV12-3 or TRBV12-4 to TRBJ2-1; perhaps TRBD1 as D (6 bases). The ends were cut back, 5 bases at V and 10 bases at J, with 12 bases in the middle. The CDR3 covers 12 residues. The CDR3 here is CASSRDTGEQFF. CDR3 nucleotide sequence: TGTGCCAGCAGTAGGGACACGGGAGAGCAGTTCTTC.

The table lists this clonotype with a few counts. This chain joins TRBV9 and TRBJ1-2, with D tentatively TRBD1 (5 bases). Germline V gives CDR1 SGDLS, CDR2 YYNGEE. Trimming stripped 2 bases from V and 10 bases from J, with 24 bases between. The CDR3 extends over 16 amino acids. The DNA for the CDR3 is TGTGCCAGCAGCGTTGTGATTACCGGGACGGCTGACACCTACACCTTC. It encodes CASSVVITGTADTYTF.

This clonotype was recorded a few times. CDR3 sequence: CASSLEAGGLDGYTF. The DNA of the CDR3 is TGCGCCAGCAGCTTGGAGGCAGGGGGTTTGGATGGCTACACCTTC. This sequence joins TRBV5-1 and TRBJ1-2; 7 bases line up with TRBD1. Germline V gives CDR1 SGHRS, CDR2 YFSETQ. The CDR3 runs 15 residues. V was clipped by 0 bases and J by 6 bases; unmatched bases: 8.

This sequence joins TRBV9 and TRBJ1-2, with D uncertain. The V end was cut by 0 bases, the J end by 0 bases, with 3 bases between. This CDR3 is built from 13 residues. The germline CDR1 and CDR2 sequences are SGDLS and YYNGEE. CDR3 protein: CASSVGSNYGYTF. The CDR3 coding sequence is TGTGCCAGCAGCGTAGGCTCTAACTATGGCTACACCTTC.

The chain combines TRBV10-2 with TRBJ2-1; D is undetermined. Trimming left V 4 bases short and J 8 bases short, with 18 bases between. The germline V gene encodes CDR1 WSHSY and CDR2 SAAADI. This CDR3 is built from 15 residues. CDR3 coding DNA: TGCGCCAGCAGTGGAACCTCTGGGCGAGTCGATGAGCAGTTCTTC. Its protein product is CASSGTSGRVDEQFF.

There are a few counts of this clonotype. V usage is TRBV19 and J usage is TRBJ2-5; D is unresolved. This CDR3 region has 15 residues. V lost 5 bases to trimming and J lost 2 bases, with 15 bases between them. Germline V gene data show CDR1 as LNHDA and CDR2 as SQIVND (reference sequence). The CDR3 DNA is TGTGCCAGTAGTCCCTGGACGGGCCAACAAGAGACCCAGTACTTC. It encodes CASSPWTGQQETQYF. The entire variable domain, with the rest obtained from reference TRBV19 and TRBJ2-5, is as follows: DGGITQSPKYLFRKEGQNVTLSCEQNLNHDAMYWYRQDPGQGLRLIYYSQIVNDFQKGDIAEGYSVSREKKESFPLTVTSAQKNPTAFYLCASSPWTGQQETQYFGPGTRLLVL.

V usage is TRBV7-2 and J usage is TRBJ2-3; D remains ambiguous. This CDR3 is built from 13 residues. The V end was cut by 6 bases, the J end by 6 bases, with 13 bases between. Germline values: CDR1 SGHTA, CDR2 FQGNSA. The CDR3 spells CASSFGYGDTQYF. CDR3 DNA sequence: TGTGCCAGCAGTTTCGGCTACGGGGATACGCAGTATTTT. Using reference TRBV7-2 and TRBJ2-3 for the parts outside the CDR3, the full variable domain is GAGVSQSPSNKVTEKGKDVELRCDPISGHTALYWYRQSLGQGLEFLIYFQGNSAPDKSGLPSDRFSAERTGGSVSTLTIQRTQQEDSAVYLCASSFGYGDTQYFGPGTRLTVL.

This clonotype was counted a few times. CDR3 coding DNA: TGCGCCAGCAGCCAGCGACGGGACATGGCCAACGTCCTGACTTTC. The encoded protein is CASSQRRDMANVLTF. The chain is built from TRBV4-3 and TRBJ2-6, with a possible D match to TRBD1 (6 bases). This CDR3 contains 15 residues. The V end lost 3 bases, the J end lost 6 bases, and 12 bases lay between the germline ends. Germline V gives CDR1 LGHNA, CDR2 YSLEER.

This clonotype has a count of ten or more. The J gene is TRBJ2-7, the V gene TRBV29-1; possibly TRBD1 or TRBD2 for D (5 bases each). The CDR3 consists of 14 residues. Germline CDR1 reads SQVTM; CDR2 reads ANQGSEA. With 3 bases removed from V and 0 bases from J, the gap between germline ends came to 12 bases. CDR3 sequence reads: CSVEGPLASYEQYV. CDR3 in DNA: TGCAGCGTTGAGGGACCCCTGGCCTCCTACGAGCAGTACGTC.

This clonotype was picked up a small number of times. V gene TRBV20-1 combines with J gene TRBJ2-1, with 9 nucleotides matching TRBD2. Losses at the gene ends were 7 bases for V and 7 bases for J; bases not matched to a gene: 8. The CDR3 spans 13 residues. Germline CDR1 and CDR2: DFQATT and SNEGSKA (reference sequence). The CDR3 DNA is TGCAGTGGAGCTAGCGGGGTGAAGAATGAGCAGTTCTTC. It specifies CSGASGVKNEQFF.

The chain has TRBV18 and TRBJ2-3, with 7 nucleotides matching TRBD1. The CDR3 is made up of 15 amino acids. Germline V gene data show CDR1 as KGHSH and CDR2 as LQKENI. Unmatched junction bases numbered 7, after V lost 4 bases and J lost 3 bases. Written as DNA, the CDR3 is TGTGCCAGCTCACTAATAACAGGGGAGACAGATACGCAGTATTTT. This sequence encodes CASSLITGETDTQYF.

The chain carries TRBV7-9 and TRBJ1-6; perhaps TRBD1 as D (5 bases). CDR3 length: 16 amino acids. Germline V gene sequence: CDR1 SEHNR, CDR2 FQNEAQ (reference sequence). Trimming took 5 bases from V and 10 from J, leaving 21 bases between them. CDR3 DNA sequence: TGTGCCAGCAGCCCCCTCATCTTTCAGGGTGGATCACCCCTCCACTTT. It codes for CASSPLIFQGGSPLHF.

This clonotype was seen ten or more times. The rearrangement links TRBV28 to TRBJ2-5, with TRBD1 matching over 7 bases. The germline V gene has CDR1 MDHEN and CDR2 SYDVKM. The CDR3 sequence is 14 residues long. V shed 5 bases and J 5 bases; nucleotides not matched to a gene: 8. DNA for the CDR3: TGTGCCAGCAGTCGAACAGGGGTAGTGGAGACCCAGTACTTC. Translating it yields CASSRTGVVETQYF.

V usage is TRBV20-1 and J usage is TRBJ2-5, with D possibly matching TRBD1 (5 bases). CDR1 DFQATT and CDR2 SNEGSKA come from the germline V gene (reference sequence). Trimming cost V 7 bases and J 5 bases, with 14 bases left between them. This CDR3 comprises 12 residues. The CDR3: CSGLGHRETQYF. In nucleotides, the CDR3 is TGCAGTGGCCTTGGCCACAGGGAGACCCAGTACTTC.

This clonotype was detected a few times. V usage is TRBV10-2 and J usage is TRBJ2-3, with 7 bases fitting TRBD2. The CDR3 is made up of 14 amino acids. The germline V gene has CDR1 WSHSY and CDR2 SAAADI. The junction had 10 bases not matched to a gene; V was cut back by 6 bases and J by 7 bases. The CDR3 loop reads CASRMGGGKNTQYF. DNA of the CDR3: TGCGCCAGCAGAATGGGGGGAGGGAAGAATACGCAGTATTTT.

The table lists this clonotype with many counts. J is TRBJ2-2 and V is TRBV4-3; D gene uncertain. The ends were cut back, 0 bases at V and 7 bases at J, with 12 bases in the middle. The CDR3 has 15 residues. Germline V gene data show CDR1 as LGHNA and CDR2 as YSLEER. CDR3 region: CASSQEIYPNGELFF. CDR3 DNA sequence: TGCGCCAGCAGCCAAGAGATCTATCCTAACGGGGAGCTGTTTTTT.

This clonotype was counted many times. This chain links TRBV11-1 with TRBJ2-3, with 7 bases that match TRBD2. The germline V gene encodes CDR1 SGHAT and CDR2 FQDESV (reference sequence). CDR3 length equals 16 residues. The junction had 7 bases not matched to a gene; V was cut back by 1 base and J by 3 bases. Here the CDR3 reads CASSLVVGGITDTQYF. CDR3 bases: TGTGCCAGCAGCTTAGTAGTCGGGGGGATAACAGATACGCAGTATTTT.

This clonotype has a count of ten or more. J is TRBJ2-7 and V is TRBV30; 10 bases align to TRBD1. Germline-derived CDR1 and CDR2 are GTSNPN and SVGIG (reference sequence). The CDR3 has 13 amino acids. Here the CDR3 reads CAYRDRGRYEQYF. The CDR3 nucleotides are TGTGCATACCGGGACAGGGGCCGTTACGAGCAGTACTTC.

This clonotype turned up a few times. CDR3 sequence reads: CASSLVGGGTTDTQYF. The CDR3 nucleotides are TGTGCCAGCAGCTTAGTGGGCGGGGGGACCACAGATACGCAGTATTTT. V is TRBV7-8 and J is TRBJ2-3, with 8 bases that match TRBD2. Germline lookup yields CDR1 SGHVS and CDR2 FQNEAQ. CDR3 size: 16 residues. The ends lost 1 base at V and 2 bases at J; junction bases unmatched: 5.

The table lists this clonotype with a few counts. V and J are TRBV30 and TRBJ1-1; 9 bases align to TRBD1. V was pared by 5 bases and J by 1 base, with 5 bases of the junction left unmatched. This CDR3 has 14 amino acids. CDR1 GTSNPN and CDR2 SVGIG come from the germline V gene (reference sequence). CDR3 sequence reads: CAWGTGIKNTEAFF. CDR3 DNA sequence: TGTGCCTGGGGGACAGGGATAAAGAACACTGAAGCTTTCTTT.

This clonotype has a handful of counts. The rearrangement links TRBV18 to TRBJ1-1, with D unclear. Trimming stripped 6 bases from V and 2 bases from J, with 13 bases between. The CDR3 has 14 amino acids. The germline gives CDR1 KGHSH, CDR2 LQKENI. CDR3 sequence: CASSQQGSNTEAFF. CDR3 DNA sequence: TGTGCCAGCTCCCAACAAGGCTCTAACACTGAAGCTTTCTTT.